This T cell receptor beta chain stems from a study of blood T cells in healthy people across ages (dated by TCRdb to between 2014 and 2017). Context from the whole study: Template switching captured roughly one uniquely barcoded TCR beta cDNA molecule per two T cells in model experiments. To track age-related changes in TCR beta repertoire diversity, the study relied on deep sequencing normalized with unique cDNA molecular identifiers. The donors were split into four age groups: young (average around 15 years), middle-aged (39), aged (62) and long-lived (approximately 80). To avoid experimental bias, donors of different ages were distributed randomly across sequencing lanes. Two additional independent replicas of 1 million unique cDNA reads from the same blood draw were analyzed for two donors (one aged 18 to 30 and one aged 80 or older). Overall study outcomes, separate from this receptor: Compared with the aged group, the long-lived group had more naive CD4+ T cells, fewer expanded clones and increased TCR diversity, a pattern suggesting age selection. Observed TCR beta diversity per million T cells fell roughly linearly with age, and a significant reduction was already apparent by age around 36. Because donor CMV infection status was unknown, age-related changes in expanded clonotypes were potentially confounded. Estimates of total diversity from one million sequenced T cells were regarded as lower bounds and underestimates. There was a strong correlation between observed TCR beta diversity and the percentage of naive T cells measured by flow cytometry. Conclusive comparison of naive and antigen-experienced compartments was prevented by the profiling of bulk unsorted PBMCs.

The library was generated by 5' RACE. Sequencing used an Illumina HiSeq 2500. A second PCR of about 6 to 11 cycles was performed with a sample-barcoded 5' primer and a J-beta primer mix. A unique molecular identifier was introduced onto each TCR beta cDNA molecule by a template-switch 5' adaptor carrying 12 random nucleotides. Each sample yielded at least 3 million CDR3-containing paired-end reads. First-strand cDNA synthesis was performed from all RNA using the Mint cDNA synthesis kit, with priming by a TRBC-specific oligonucleotide. After uracil-DNA glycosylase treatment, a first 18-cycle PCR used universal primers M1SS and BC2_uni_R on all cDNA. On the study's bioinformatics: For normalization, 1 million high-quality reads, each with a distinct molecular identifier, were randomly selected from each sample. Instead of being binned into consensus sequences, reads that shared molecular identifiers were thrown out. CDR3 identification, clonotype clustering and error correction used MiTCR with a Q25 quality threshold and the strictest error-elimination algorithm. Lower-bound total TCR beta diversity was estimated with a nonparametric unseen species model using Euler transformation. TCRdb applied fastp at Q25 and MiXCR to the public reads, then kept only in-frame beta chains. Rows are unified per CDR3 protein, each entry keeping the most common DNA and genes. These V and J calls rely on TCRdb rather than the paper's analysis. A total of just under 900,000 distinct CDR3 sequences appear in this sample, roughly 26% of them only once. Approximately 15% of the sample goes to the ten largest clones.

Systemically healthy Caucasian individuals from Russia, approximately 39 in total and aged roughly 6 to 100 years, were included as donors. Each donor gave around 9 milliliters of peripheral blood, collected into EDTA-treated Vacutainer tubes. Ficoll-Paque density-gradient centrifugation was used to isolate PBMCs, with at least 6.5 million per sample. Trizol reagent was used to extract total RNA from the PBMCs, yielding at least 6 micrograms per sample. For every donor, an aliquot of PBMCs went through flow cytometry to measure the percentages of naive CD45RAhigh/CD27high T cells. Ends trimmed: V by 4 bases, J by 13 bases; bases unmatched to a gene: 18. Reading the germline V gene (reference sequence) gives CDR1 DFQATT and CDR2 SNEGSKA. Including cysteine and phenylalanine, the CDR3 has 15 amino acids. Only the CDR3 portion is preserved as DNA: 45 bases, with reading frame beginning at the first base.

This clonotype was found a few times. Its antigen remains undetermined. A much larger clone differs by one base, so this may be a read error. The chain is encoded by TRBV20-1 joined to TRBJ2-4; 8 nucleotides in the junction match TRBD2. The clonotype was recovered from a woman of 80 years or more in good health. The source material was blood. The DNA reads as follows: TGCAGTGCTACGGGTAGCGGGGCCGGCTACAATGAGCAGTACTTC. This yields the protein CSATGSGAGYNEQYF.